The clone carrying this T cell receptor (beta chain) rates as medium-sized. The target antigen is unknown. Genomic DNA provided the template from which TCR beta CDR3 was amplified by two-round multiplex PCR. TRBV and TRBJ genes each had their own specific primers in first-round PCR. MiXCR, applied by TCRdb to the multiplex PCR reads, yields one record per CDR3 protein. The sample carries fewer than 15,000 distinct CDR3 sequences, 40% to 55% recorded once. This CDR3 spans 15 amino acids. J lost 0 bases, V lost 6 bases, and 2 bases had no gene match. Germline V lookup: CDR1 SGHTA, CDR2 FQGNSA. Among the patients, all were node-negative on CT and PET/CT, and none had received prior chemotherapy or radiotherapy or had other malignancies. This sample was taken from a study of prognosis after radiotherapy for stage I lung cancer. Study background: Radiotherapy was SBRT in 3 to 5 fractions with a biologically effective dose of at least 100 Gy.

General study results and limits: Reduced unique TCR clone counts were recorded after stereotactic body radiation therapy, with a median of 10,088 versus 6,861.

This sequence originates from a donor of 50 years or more with non-small cell lung cancer. Sequenced material: PBMCs, taken before or after stereotactic body radiation therapy (not recorded which). V is TRBV7-2 and J is TRBJ2-7; 13 bases agree with TRBD2. The CDR3 is CASRWTSGSSYEQYF. The CDR3 DNA reads as TGTGCCAGCAGGTGGACTAGCGGGAGCTCCTACGAGCAGTACTTC. The whole variable domain, remainder taken from reference TRBV7-2 and TRBJ2-7, is GAGVSQSPSNKVTEKGKDVELRCDPISGHTALYWYRQSLGQGLEFLIYFQGNSAPDKSGLPSDRFSAERTGGSVSTLTIQRTQQEDSAVYLCASRWTSGSSYEQYFGPGTRLTVT.